This TCR beta chain was recovered during a study of T-cell memory formation after mild COVID-19. Regarding the study as a whole: Among CD4+ contracting clones, most were CM and EM, and CD8+ ones EMRA.

TCRdb ran MiXCR on the 5' RACE reads and lists one entry per CDR3 protein. The top ten hold around a fifth of the sample, which has 390,000 or so distinct CDR3 sequences, 15% to 20% seen once. This clonotype was detected a few times. Its specificity is not known. The J segment lost 2 bases and the V segment lost 5 bases, leaving 5 bases of the junction unmatched. Per the germline V gene, CDR1 is SEHNR and CDR2 is FQNEAQ (reference sequence). The CDR3 length is 14 residues. The TCR was taken from a man in his late teens or twenties who had mild COVID-19 (a few samples of this study predate the infection). Cell type and time point are not known. The V gene is TRBV7-9, the J gene TRBJ1-1; 7 bases agree with TRBD1. Sequenced input: PBMCs or a T cell subset sorted from them (not recorded which). CDR3 sequence (DNA): TGTGCCAGCAGCCGAGGACAGGTCAACACTGAAGCTTTCTTT. It translates to CASSRGQVNTEAFF.